Shown below are 16 T cell receptor beta chains from a single sample sequenced in a study of control samples from healthy donors and cancer patients. Profiling relied on immunoSEQ multiplex PCR, and the TCRdb table lists in-frame clones only, not all of them. This table has 85,000 to 95,000 clones, roughly four fifths appearing once. What was sequenced was blood. Receptor source: a woman aged 55 to 70 in good health.

The chain combines TRBV5-1 with TRBJ1-3; tentatively, D is TRBD1 (5 bases). Germline V gives CDR1 SGHRS, CDR2 YFSETQ. V lost 0 bases and J lost 3, with 10 bases in between. This CDR3 has 15 residues. CDR3 loop: CASSLEGSVGNTIYF. CDR3 nucleotide sequence: TGCGCCAGCAGCTTGGAGGGGAGCGTTGGAAACACCATATATTTT.

The chain combines TRBV7-9 with TRBJ1-4; D gene ambiguous. The V gene's germline CDR1 is SEHNR and CDR2 FQNEAQ (reference sequence). There are 15 residues in the CDR3. Between the trimmed V and J ends, which lost 3 bases and 8 bases, there was a span of 16 bases. CDR3 loop: CASSLGGVEKEKLFF. CDR3 sequence (DNA): TGTGCCAGCAGCTTGGGCGGGGTCGAGAAGGAAAAACTGTTTTTT.

The genes are TRBV5-1 and TRBJ2-1; D perhaps matches TRBD2 (5 bases). This CDR3 is built from 13 residues. Germline-derived CDR1 and CDR2 are SGHRS and YFSETQ. V lost 5 bases and J 7 bases, leaving 13 bases between the germline ends. The DNA for the CDR3 is TGCGCCAGCAGTCCGGACTCGACTAATGAGCAGTTCTTC. Its translation: CASSPDSTNEQFF.

The rearrangement uses TRBV5-1 and TRBJ2-1, with 8 positions matching TRBD2. J gave up 7 bases and V 2 bases, and 8 bases lay outside the gene matches. Germline V gene sequence: CDR1 SGHRS, CDR2 YFSETQ. CDR3 length: 15 residues. CDR3 nucleotide sequence: TGCGCCAGCAGCTTAACCGGGACTAGGGTAAATGAGCAGTTCTTC. Translation: CASSLTGTRVNEQFF.

The chain links TRBV12-3 or TRBV12-4 to TRBJ2-3; D perhaps matches TRBD1 (5 bases). The CDR3 loop spans 13 amino acids. V was cut by 7 bases and J by 2 bases, with 10 bases left in between. The CDR3 DNA reads TGTGCCAGCAACAGACAGCTCACAGATACGCAGTATTTT. Translation: CASNRQLTDTQYF.

The chain is built from TRBV5-1 and TRBJ2-1, with 8 bases fitting TRBD1. V lost 0 bases, J lost 8 bases, and 7 bases stayed unmatched. The CDR3 length is 15 residues. Germline CDR1 reads SGHRS; CDR2 reads YFSETQ. CDR3 nucleotides: TGCGCCAGCAGCTTGGGGCGGGACAGGCTTGATGAGCAGTTCTTC. Protein: CASSLGRDRLDEQFF.

The chain links TRBV19 to TRBJ1-2; the D gene is possibly TRBD1 (5 bases). V lost 6 bases to trimming and J lost 9 bases, with 17 bases between them. CDR1 LNHDA and CDR2 SQIVND come from the germline V gene (reference sequence). This CDR3 is 13 amino acids long. This chain's CDR3 is CASRPPGEFSYTF. The CDR3 bases are TGTGCCAGTAGGCCGCCGGGGGAGTTCAGCTACACCTTC. Drawing the rest from reference TRBV19 and TRBJ1-2, the complete variable domain is DGGITQSPKYLFRKEGQNVTLSCEQNLNHDAMYWYRQDPGQGLRLIYYSQIVNDFQKGDIAEGYSVSREKKESFPLTVTSAQKNPTAFYLCASRPPGEFSYTFGSGTRLTVV.

The rearrangement joins TRBV10-3 to TRBJ2-3; 8 positions agree with TRBD1. This CDR3 has 14 residues. Germline loops: CDR1 ENHRY, CDR2 SYGVKD. The V and J ends lost 4 bases and 4 bases, in that order; junction bases with no gene match: 4. The DNA for the CDR3 is TGTGCCATCAGTGGCGGACAGGGCCCAGATACGCAGTATTTT. Its protein product is CAISGGQGPDTQYF.

V usage is TRBV7-9 and J usage is TRBJ2-7; TRBD2 agrees at 9 bases. This CDR3 is 16 amino acids long. J was trimmed by 5 bases and V by 3 bases; bases with no gene match: 11. Germline V gives CDR1 SEHNR, CDR2 FQNEAQ (reference sequence). The CDR3 loop is CASSLALAGISNEQYF. DNA for the CDR3: TGTGCCAGCAGCTTGGCGCTAGCGGGAATATCCAACGAGCAGTACTTC.

The CDR3 loop is CASSPRLAGQETQYF. The CDR3 DNA sequence: TGTGCCAGCAGCCCAAGACTAGCAGGGCAAGAGACCCAGTACTTC. The V call is TRBV6-6, the J call TRBJ2-5; 7 bases fit TRBD2. CDR1 MNHNY and CDR2 SVGAGI come from the germline V gene (reference sequence). CDR3 size: 15 residues. V dropped 6 bases and J dropped 2; count of bases not matched to a gene: 9.

V usage is TRBV5-1 and J usage is TRBJ1-4, with TRBD1 identical over 9 bases. V dropped 4 bases and J dropped 5; count of bases not matched to a gene: 0. CDR3 length: 13 amino acids. The germline V gene encodes CDR1 SGHRS and CDR2 YFSETQ. CDR3: CASSGQGNEKLFF. CDR3 bases: TGCGCCAGCAGCGGACAGGGGAATGAAAAACTGTTTTTT.

This chain connects TRBV7-2 to TRBJ2-2, with 13 bases matching TRBD2. The germline V gene has CDR1 SGHTA and CDR2 FQGNSA. The V gene end was trimmed by 4 bases and the J gene end by 5 bases; junction bases not matched to a gene: 1. The CDR3 contains 15 residues. Here the CDR3 reads CASSSGLAGTGELFF. The CDR3, as DNA: TGTGCCAGCAGCTCGGGACTAGCGGGGACCGGGGAGCTGTTTTTT.

The CDR3 loop is CASSLPTGRQETQYF. The CDR3 DNA follows: TGTGCCAGCAGTTTACCGACAGGGAGACAAGAGACCCAGTACTTC. The chain joins TRBV28 to TRBJ2-5; 7 nucleotides align to TRBD1. The CDR3 extends over 15 amino acids. Losses at the gene ends were 2 bases for V and 2 bases for J; bases not matched to a gene: 5. Germline-derived CDR1 and CDR2 are MDHEN and SYDVKM.

Here the CDR3 DNA reads TGTGCCAGCAGCCAAAGTCTGAGCAATCAGCCCCAGCATTTT. Its translation is CASSQSLSNQPQHF. The V call is TRBV3-1 (or the pseudogene TRBV3-2), the J call TRBJ1-5; D gene ambiguous. This CDR3 is built from 14 residues. Deletions cut 2 bases from V and 1 base from J, with 6 bases between. CDR1 and CDR2 from the germline V gene are LGHDT and YNNKEL (reference sequence).

The chain has TRBV5-1 and TRBJ2-5, with 8 bases matching TRBD2. This CDR3 comprises 15 residues. With 6 bases clipped from V and 5 bases from J, the junction kept 12 bases outside the gene matches. Germline CDR1 and CDR2: SGHRS and YFSETQ. The CDR3: CASTRAGGAAETQYF. The CDR3 DNA follows: TGCGCCAGCACTAGAGCCGGGGGGGCGGCGGAGACCCAGTACTTC.

This clone occurred a few times. This chain connects TRBV4-1 to TRBJ2-1, with 7 bases fitting TRBD2. Germline CDR1 is MGHRA and CDR2 is YSYEKL. After removal of 5 bases from V and 7 bases from J, the junction contained 8 bases not matched to a gene. This CDR3 has 14 residues. The CDR3 spells CASSAGDGGNEQFF. CDR3 bases: TGCGCCAGCAGCGCGGGGGACGGTGGGAATGAGCAGTTCTTC.